This TCR beta chain originates from a study of cytotoxic CD8 clonotypes in ibrutinib-treated CLL. V shed 3 bases and J shed 4 bases, with 9 bases lying between them. There are 13 residues in the CDR3. The germline V gene has CDR1 KGHSH and CDR2 LQKENI. Method: immunoSEQ multiplex PCR; TCRdb's copy keeps in-frame clones and lacks some. The sample lists approximately 150,000 clones, 60% to 80% occurring once. The source of this sequence is a human donor with chronic lymphocytic leukemia. The genes are TRBV18 and TRBJ1-2; no firm D call. Material: PBMCs, obtained after 12 months of ibrutinib treatment. The CDR3 DNA reads TGTGCCAGCTCACCTCCGGGTCTCTATGGCTACACCTTC. This gives the protein CASSPPGLYGYTF.